The 32 T cell receptor beta chains in this list originate from one sample, sequenced in a study of cytomegalovirus exposure and HLA in healthy donors. PCR was performed using 60 Vbeta and 13 Jbeta primers. Only in-frame clones appear in the TCRdb table, and some are missing; sequencing was by immunoSEQ multiplex PCR. In the table there are 98,000 or so clones, around 80% of which are singletons. Sequenced: PBMCs. Source of these receptors: a woman aged 18-29 years in good health and CMV-seropositive.

The genes are TRBV6-1 and TRBJ1-2, with D tentatively TRBD1 (6 bases). V was shortened by 10 bases and J by 0 bases, with 12 bases between the two germline ends. This CDR3 has 13 residues. Germline V gene lookup returns CDR1 MNHNS and CDR2 SASEGT. This CDR3 reads CATRTATNYGYTF. CDR3 in DNA: TGTGCCACCCGGACAGCTACTAACTATGGCTACACCTTC.

This clone has only one observation. The rearrangement joins TRBV6-1 to TRBJ1-3; D unclear. Trimming left V 6 bases short and J 0 bases short, with 6 bases between. Germline CDR1 reads MNHNS; CDR2 reads SASEGT. This CDR3 comprises 13 residues. CDR3 nucleotides: TGTGCCAGCAGCGGGGACTCTGGAAACACCATATATTTT. Amino acid sequence: CASSGDSGNTIYF.

This clone was observed a few times. The gene calls are TRBV19 and TRBJ2-1, with D possibly TRBD1 on 7 matching bases. Deletions cut 5 bases from V and 5 bases from J, with 19 bases between. From germline, CDR1 is LNHDA and CDR2 SQIVND (reference sequence). This CDR3 is 16 amino acids long. CDR3 coding DNA: TGTGCCAGTAGTGCCGGAGGGGGCTACCTAAACAATGAGCAGTTCTTC. It codes for CASSAGGGYLNNEQFF.

This chain uses TRBV28 with TRBJ2-1; 8 nucleotides line up with TRBD2. Germline CDR1 reads MDHEN; CDR2 reads SYDVKM. V lost 3 bases, J lost 8 bases, and 6 bases stayed unmatched. The CDR3 loop spans 14 amino acids. CDR3 DNA: TGTGCCAGCAGTTTCTCGGGAGGGCCCCATGAGCAGTTCTTC. This sequence encodes CASSFSGGPHEQFF.

The chain couples TRBV18 to TRBJ2-7; D uncertain. Germline CDR1 reads KGHSH; CDR2 reads LQKENI. V gave up 1 base and J gave up 0 bases, with 10 bases separating them. CDR3 length equals 15 residues. CDR3 DNA: TGTGCCAGCTCACCACGAAACAGTATCTCCTACGAGCAGTACTTC. Translated, it gives CASSPRNSISYEQYF. Drawing the rest from reference TRBV18 and TRBJ2-7, the complete variable domain is NAGVMQNPRHLVRRRGQEARLRCSPMKGHSHVYWYRQLPEEGLKFMVYLQKENIIDESGMPKERFSAEFPKEGPSILRIQQVVRGDSAAYFCASSPRNSISYEQYFGPGTRLTVT.

V and J are TRBV18 and TRBJ2-7; the match to TRBD2 covers 8 bases. The length of the CDR3 is 16 residues. With V trimmed by 0 bases and J by 7 bases, 11 bases remained unmatched. Germline CDR1 KGHSH, CDR2 LQKENI. CDR3 loop: CASSPPLGLGIKEQYF. As DNA, the CDR3 is TGTGCCAGCTCACCACCCTTGGGACTAGGGATTAAGGAGCAGTACTTC.

The V gene is TRBV2, the J gene TRBJ2-3; 9 bases are a match to TRBD2. The CDR3 has 15 amino acids. CDR1 is SNHLY, CDR2 FYNNEI, per germline. V lost 6 bases, J lost 0 bases, and 4 bases stayed unmatched. Here the CDR3 reads CASRETSGSTDTQYF. In DNA form, the CDR3 reads TGTGCCAGCAGAGAAACTAGCGGGAGCACAGATACGCAGTATTTT.

The chain has TRBV6-1 and TRBJ2-5; D may be TRBD1 (5 bases). Germline CDR1 reads MNHNS; CDR2 reads SASEGT. Between the trimmed V and J ends, which lost 6 bases and 3 bases, there was a span of 11 bases. The CDR3 has 13 residues. CDR3 amino acids: CASRKTVKETQYF. CDR3 bases: TGTGCCAGCAGAAAGACAGTTAAAGAGACCCAGTACTTC.

V gene TRBV9 combines with J gene TRBJ1-4; D is perhaps TRBD1 (6 bases). Trimming removed 0 bases at V and 5 bases at J, with 11 bases between. Germline CDR1 reads SGDLS; CDR2 reads YYNGEE. CDR3 size: 15 residues. The CDR3 DNA reads as TGTGCCAGCAGCGTAGGTCAGGGGCGGAATGAAAAACTGTTTTTT. It encodes CASSVGQGRNEKLFF.

The chain joins TRBV18 to TRBJ1-5; maybe TRBD1 (6 bases). V lost 2 bases and J 8 bases, leaving 10 bases between the germline ends. The CDR3 contains 13 residues. Germline CDR1 and CDR2: KGHSH and LQKENI. CDR3 residues: CASSPGGGEPQHF. The CDR3 DNA follows: TGTGCCAGCTCACCAGGGGGGGGCGAGCCCCAGCATTTT.

V gene TRBV2 combines with J gene TRBJ1-1; D call uncertain. The CDR3 is 13 amino acids. CDR1 SNHLY and CDR2 FYNNEI come from the germline V gene. V was clipped by 3 bases and J by 0 bases, with 5 bases between them. The DNA of the CDR3 is TGTGCCAGCAGTGATCCATTGAACACTGAAGCTTTCTTT. Protein sequence: CASSDPLNTEAFF.

A single count supports this clone. The rearrangement joins TRBV6-5 to TRBJ2-7; 12 positions agree with TRBD2. The J segment lost 5 bases and the V segment lost 9 bases, leaving 5 bases of the junction unmatched. The CDR3 runs 13 residues. Germline assignment: CDR1 MNHEY and CDR2 SVGAGI. As DNA, the CDR3 is TGTGCCAGTAGTCTAGCGGGAGGGCACGAGCAGTACTTC. This translates into CASSLAGGHEQYF.

This chain uses TRBV15 with TRBJ2-2; 11 nucleotides match TRBD2. This CDR3 spans 19 amino acids. Germline CDR1 and CDR2: LNHNV and YYDKDF (reference sequence). V dropped 5 bases and J dropped 0; count of bases not matched to a gene: 11. DNA for the CDR3: TGTGCCACCAGCCCAAGGGGTAGCGGGAGGGCCCCGAACACCGGGGAGCTGTTTTTT. It translates to CATSPRGSGRAPNTGELFF.

This clone was seen once. This chain joins TRBV18 and TRBJ2-1; the D gene is possibly TRBD1 (5 bases). In germline, CDR1 is KGHSH, CDR2 LQKENI. V was trimmed by 2 bases and J by 4 bases, leaving 6 bases between them. This CDR3 has 13 amino acids. In DNA form, the CDR3 reads TGTGCCAGCTCACCAGACAGTTACAATGAGCAGTTCTTC. Amino acid sequence: CASSPDSYNEQFF.

CDR3 residues: CASSPSGGTEAFF. The CDR3 DNA sequence: TGTGCCAGCAGTCCCTCGGGGGGGACTGAAGCTTTCTTT. The chain recombines TRBV28 with TRBJ1-1, with D maybe TRBD1 (5 bases). CDR1 is MDHEN and CDR2 is SYDVKM in the germline V gene. Trimming took off 5 bases at V and 5 bases at J, with 12 bases between the two ends. The CDR3 has 13 residues.

This clone was seen a handful of times. This chain links TRBV27 with TRBJ2-7; D gene uncertain. V was clipped by 6 bases and J by 2 bases, with 11 bases between them. The CDR3 has 13 amino acids. From germline, CDR1 is MNHEY and CDR2 SMNVEV (reference sequence). The DNA of the CDR3 is TGTGCCAGCAGCCCCCTAAGTACCTACGAGCAGTACTTC. Amino acid sequence: CASSPLSTYEQYF.

The chain has TRBV5-1 and TRBJ2-2; TRBD2 matches 14 bases. CDR1 SGHRS and CDR2 YFSETQ come from the germline V gene. The ends lost 4 bases at V and 6 bases at J; junction bases unmatched: 5. The CDR3 is made up of 16 amino acids. In DNA form, the CDR3 reads TGCGCCAGCAGCCTAGGACTAGCGGGAGGTCCCGGGGAGCTGTTTTTT. Protein: CASSLGLAGGPGELFF.

The chain links TRBV7-9 to TRBJ1-4; TRBD1 aligns across 7 bases. This CDR3 has 16 amino acids. Germline V lookup: CDR1 SEHNR, CDR2 FQNEAQ (reference sequence). V lost 5 bases, J lost 4 bases, and 10 bases stayed unmatched. CDR3 in DNA: TGTGCCAGCAGCGGGACAGACCAAAAGCTTAATGAAAAACTGTTTTTT. Residues: CASSGTDQKLNEKLFF.

J is TRBJ1-2 and V is TRBV27, with D possibly matching TRBD1 (5 bases). The CDR3 sequence is 15 residues long. Germline V CDR1 and CDR2: MNHEY, SMNVEV (reference sequence). Trimming shortened V by 6 bases and J by 4 bases, and 18 bases separated the two germline ends. DNA for the CDR3: TGTGCCAGCAGCCCTCTAACAGGCGCTATCTATGGCTACACCTTC. Its protein product is CASSPLTGAIYGYTF.

J is TRBJ2-7 and V is TRBV19, with TRBD2 matching over 7 bases. CDR1 is LNHDA and CDR2 is SQIVND in the germline V gene (reference sequence). The CDR3 totals 14 residues. V lost 9 bases to trimming and J lost 6 bases; unmatched junction nucleotides: 14. CDR3 bases: TGTGCCAGCGGAGGGACTACCACAGCTGCCGAGCAGTACTTC. Its translation: CASGGTTTAAEQYF.

This clone was counted at least ten times. The genes are TRBV5-6 and TRBJ1-2; 7 bases agree with TRBD1. Germline CDR1 reads SGHDT; CDR2 reads YYEEEE. CDR3 length: 15 amino acids. V was clipped by 0 bases and J by 4 bases; unmatched bases: 6. The CDR3 loop is CASSLVAGGAYGYTF. The DNA for the CDR3 is TGTGCCAGCAGCTTGGTAGCAGGGGGAGCCTATGGCTACACCTTC. The whole variable domain, filled in from reference TRBV5-6 and TRBJ1-2, reads DAGVTQSPTHLIKTRGQQVTLRCSPKSGHDTVSWYQQALGQGPQFIFQYYEEEERQRGNFPDRFSGHQFPNYSSELNVNALLLGDSALYLCASSLVAGGAYGYTFGSGTRLTVV.

CDR3 coding DNA: TGTGCCATCAGTTCAGCAGGGGGCAGGGACACTGAAGCTTTCTTT. Translation: CAISSAGGRDTEAFF. The gene calls are TRBV10-3 and TRBJ1-1, with TRBD1 matching over 8 bases. This CDR3 comprises 15 residues. CDR1 and CDR2 from the germline V gene are ENHRY and SYGVKD. The J segment lost 3 bases and the V segment lost 5 bases, leaving 8 bases of the junction unmatched.

This rearrangement joins TRBV25-1 to TRBJ2-6; TRBD2 is a possible D gene (7 bases). Germline assignment: CDR1 MGHDK and CDR2 SYGVNS. Trimming pared 3 bases from V and 4 bases from J, leaving 16 bases between. The CDR3 is 17 residues long. The CDR3 sequence: CASSDTLRGAGANVLTF. In DNA, the CDR3 is TGTGCCAGCAGTGATACCCTCCGGGGGGCGGGGGCCAACGTCCTGACTTTC.

The rearrangement uses TRBV4-1 and TRBJ2-7, with 7 bases that match TRBD2. The CDR3 loop spans 16 amino acids. V gave up 1 base and J gave up 4 bases; unmatched junction bases: 10. Germline loops: CDR1 MGHRA, CDR2 YSYEKL. DNA for the CDR3: TGCGCCAGCAGCCAAGTGTTGTCTAGCGGATTTTACGAGCAGTACTTC. Its translation is CASSQVLSSGFYEQYF.

V and J are TRBV30 and TRBJ1-4; D ambiguous. This CDR3 contains 14 residues. From germline, CDR1 is GTSNPN and CDR2 SVGIG (reference sequence). With 0 bases removed from V and 7 bases from J, the gap between germline ends came to 12 bases. The CDR3: CAWSVGLRGEKLFF. In DNA, the CDR3 is TGTGCCTGGAGTGTCGGTCTCCGGGGTGAAAAACTGTTTTTT.

V and J are TRBV30 and TRBJ2-2; D gene unclear. The CDR3 is made up of 11 amino acids. Germline CDR1 is GTSNPN and CDR2 is SVGIG (reference sequence). V was clipped by 4 bases and J by 6 bases, with 6 bases between them. The CDR3 reads CAWTAAGELFF. CDR3 coding DNA: TGTGCCTGGACCGCGGCCGGGGAGCTGTTTTTT.

The V and J genes are TRBV10-1 and TRBJ1-1; weak D call: TRBD1 (5 bases). Trimming cost V 0 bases and J 8 bases, with 13 bases left between them. CDR1 WNHNN and CDR2 SYGVQD come from the germline V gene (reference sequence). This CDR3 comprises 14 residues. The DNA of the CDR3 is TGCGCCAGCAGTGAGTCGCCAGGGCAGGGAGAAGCTTTCTTT. Its translation: CASSESPGQGEAFF.

This clone was seen more than once but under ten times. The chain links TRBV14 to TRBJ1-2, with D possibly being TRBD1 (5 bases). Trimming shortened V by 1 base and J by 5 bases, and 8 bases separated the two germline ends. The CDR3 extends over 13 amino acids. Germline CDR1 SGHDN, CDR2 FVKESK. The CDR3 reads CASSQVTAYGYTF. DNA for the CDR3: TGTGCCAGCAGCCAAGTGACAGCGTATGGCTACACCTTC.

This rearrangement joins TRBV29-1 to TRBJ2-3; the D gene is possibly TRBD1 (5 bases). Germline V lookup: CDR1 SQVTM, CDR2 ANQGSEA. The CDR3 is made up of 13 amino acids. V was trimmed by 2 bases and J by 3 bases, leaving 9 bases between them. The CDR3 DNA reads TGCAGCGTTGAAAAGGGGCGGACAGATACGCAGTATTTT. Amino acids: CSVEKGRTDTQYF.

The CDR3 region is CASSPSLAGSTDTQYF. CDR3 bases: TGTGCCAGCAGCCCATCCCTAGCGGGAAGCACAGATACGCAGTATTTT. The chain combines TRBV7-8 with TRBJ2-3, with 9 nucleotides matching TRBD2. The J segment lost 0 bases and the V segment lost 5 bases, leaving 6 bases of the junction unmatched. The length of the CDR3 is 16 residues. In germline, CDR1 is SGHVS, CDR2 FQNEAQ. Combining the CDR3 with reference TRBV7-8 and TRBJ2-3 gives the whole variable domain GAGVSQSPRYKVAKRGQDVALRCDPISGHVSLFWYQQALGQGPEFLTYFQNEAQLDKSGLPSDRFFAERPEGSVSTLKIQRTQQEDSAVYLCASSPSLAGSTDTQYFGPGTRLTVL.

The chain recombines TRBV7-2 with TRBJ2-1, with 12 bases aligning to TRBD2. The V gene end was trimmed by 1 base and the J gene end by 7 bases; junction bases not matched to a gene: 2. The CDR3 spans 15 residues. The germline CDR1 and CDR2 sequences are SGHTA and FQGNSA. For the CDR3, the DNA is TGTGCCAGCAGCTTAGTTGGGACTAGCGGGAATGAGCAGTTCTTC. It yields the protein CASSLVGTSGNEQFF.

The chain carries TRBV20-1 and TRBJ2-5, with unresolved D. The V and J ends lost 3 bases and 5 bases respectively, with 4 bases between them. CDR3 length equals 10 residues. Germline V gene sequence: CDR1 DFQATT, CDR2 SNEGSKA (reference sequence). CDR3 in DNA: TGCAGTGCTAGGCGGGAGACCCAGTACTTC. Amino acid sequence: CSARRETQYF.